This TCR beta chain derives from a study of cytomegalovirus exposure and HLA in healthy donors (dated by TCRdb to 2016 to 2017). For the study in its entirety: According to an earlier analysis of 587 of the donors, about 179 million T cells yielded over 100 million unique TCR beta sequences and approximately 300 Gb of sequence data. About 300 gigabases of sequencing data and approximately 84 million unique TCR sequences were included in an early release covering over 600 HLA-typed donors. The genetic ancestry cluster associated with self-reported Caucasian donors included about 81% of the 398 genotyped donors. The study aimed to test whether cataloging public T cell receptors could reveal signatures of past pathogen exposure. The study profiled the T cell repertoires of more than 500 subjects by immunosequencing and related them to cytomegalovirus serostatus. In addition to the first cohort of 666 subjects, a separate validation cohort of approximately 130 different subjects was used. To predict cytomegalovirus infection status, the study brought together high-throughput TCR immunosequencing, statistical association of individual TCRs with disease status, and machine learning. In a later analysis, previously published TCR beta repertoires from roughly 710 donors were re-analyzed and high-resolution HLA genotyping was added so that TCR occurrence patterns could be studied. The later analysis used no new phenotypic data to find candidate immune exposures, relying instead on TCR beta sequences and their occurrence across donors. To decide whether each TCR beta V gene segment behaved as functional or pseudogenic, an earlier analysis of some 600 of the donors relied on high-throughput TCR beta sequencing. Alongside the repertoire data, information on donor age, sex, ethnicity and CMV serostatus was compiled. A later genetic analysis used genome-wide SNP genotypes for about three fifths of the 666 donors, treating that subset as a discovery cohort. Every repertoire in the discovery cohort had been generated on one and the same sequencing platform. Class I and class II HLA loci were covered by the typing at four-digit resolution. Typing coverage varied by locus: 629-630 donors for A, B, C, DRB1 and DQB1; about 520 for DQA1; about 570 for DPA1; roughly 450 for DPB1. Because of strong linkage in the cohort, roughly five DR-DQ haplotypes were treated as single units for association and clustering. Across under 500 genotyped donors of the cohort, an average of roughly 230,000 unique TCR beta nucleotide sequences per donor were sequenced, and around 20% of those sequences were non-productive.

Notes on this clone: No antigen is known for it.

To prepare the library, the immunoSEQ multiplex PCR assay was applied. A mixture of 60 forward primers for TCR Vbeta segments and 13 reverse primers for TCR Jbeta segments was used in the multiplex PCR. Amplification of the CDR3 region of rearranged TCR beta genes was performed with a multiplex PCR assay on genomic DNA. The amplified TCR beta libraries were sequenced on the Illumina HiSeq System as 87-base-pair reads. As for the authors' bioinformatics: Across the roughly 640 repertoires, a later analysis counted tens of millions of unique TCR beta chains, around 10 million of which were shared by at least two donors. A nearest-neighbor algorithm error-corrected the raw reads and collapsed the reads into unique sequences, merging closely related sequences to remove PCR and sequencing errors. To assign V, D and J gene segments, CDR3 sequences were aligned to IMGT reference sequences. Each retained sequence needed at least a six-nucleotide match to both a V gene segment and a J gene segment. Rearrangements were classified as productive when the CDR3 lacked stop codons and remained in frame with V and J, and all other rearrangements were classified as non-productive. Following IMGT convention, CDR3 was defined as the stretch from the second conserved V-encoded cysteine up to the conserved J-encoded phenylalanine. Sequences without an unambiguous match to a single V gene segment were excluded from the earlier analysis of a few hundred of the donors. In an earlier analysis of about 590 of the donors, a V segment was called functional when productive rearrangements were above 56.7%, and segregating when the standard deviation between donors exceeded 5%. To diagnose cytomegalovirus status from the catalog of TCR beta chain sequences, a statistical classification framework was built. In a later analysis, TCR nucleotide sequences were compared against IMGT/GENE-DB human TR gene sequences so that V and J genes could be assigned. In a later analysis, CDR3 sequences and most-parsimonious VDJ recombination scenarios were assigned using the TCRdist pipeline. A later analysis defined each TCR beta chain by its CDR3 amino acid sequence plus V-gene family, and excluded reads lacking a unique V-gene family. As a way to deal with suspected cross-contamination and a sequencing artifact, a later analysis dropped over 550 nucleotide sequences that were highly shared and had low generation probability. In a later analysis, a clonal expansion index was calculated for each public chain from normalized within-repertoire ranks of inferred template counts. In a later analysis, generation probabilities were computed using a VDJ recombination model fitted to out-of-frame rearrangements, and the results were checked against IGoR. Hypergeometric tests were used in a later analysis to score TCR-TCR, TCR-HLA and TCR-CMV co-occurrence, with a repertoire-size bias correction applied to the TCR pairs. To estimate false discovery rates, a later analysis permuted the HLA or CMV assignments 20 times. A later analysis grouped co-occurring TCRs with DBSCAN, adding TCRdist sequence similarity when clustering within HLA-allele-positive subsets. Repertoires with fewer than 30,000 or more than 120,000 public chains, plus five repertoires with anomalous nucleotide sharing, were excluded from co-occurrence clustering. This immuneACCESS table, as held by TCRdb, lists in-frame sequences with V and J called but not all clones. Of the missing ones, under half trace to an unresolved V gene in checked studies; the others have no known cause. The V and J calls and clone size were taken over from that table, and D and trimming were inferred from the DNA. For this sample, the table gives about 88,000 clones. The ten top clones hold 5.5% to 6.5% of the sample.

What the authors observed across the whole study: Broadly in line with IMGT annotations, most TCR beta V segments showed up in productive rearrangements about 87% or about 30% of the time in an earlier analysis of approximately 640 of the donors. Correlated functional status among segregating V segments might be attributable to linkage disequilibrium, but an unknown experimental factor could not be ruled out. The earlier analysis of almost 600 of the donors excluded some 16 rarely observed V segments, including chromosome 9 orphons, because counts were too low. A later analysis found that HLA-associated TCR beta chains were more clonally expanded and had lower generation probabilities than equally common non-associated chains. A few of the identified cytomegalovirus-associated TCR beta chains were confirmed in vitro to be specific for cytomegalovirus antigens. This cohort had only TCR beta chains sequenced, and the lack of alpha or paired-chain data limited which features could be detected. A total of fewer than 200 TCR beta chains were listed by the study as associated with cytomegalovirus. Most CMV-associated TCR beta chains appeared to be HLA-restricted in a later analysis, and the HLA associations seemed to be driven largely by CMV exposure. A further reported finding was that TCR beta sequences accurately predicted the HLA-A and HLA-B alleles for most subjects in the first cohort. An association between a missense DCLRE1C variant and V-gene and J-gene trimming of TCR beta chains was found in a later genetic analysis and replicated in an independent cohort. Because HLA typing was missing for some donors at each locus, association tests included only the typed subset. A later analysis reported that several top co-occurrence clusters appeared linked to parvovirus B19, influenza, CMV and Epstein-Barr virus. The classifier was reported to diagnose cytomegalovirus status with high specificity and sensitivity in both the original cohort and the validation cohort. The presence/absence analyses assumed that sequencing depth was roughly uniform across donors, and that assumption may not be true. Most TCR sequences were seen in very few donors, while some public TCRs were found in many individuals. Some IMGT-functional V segments, including TRBV6-2 and TRBV6-3, could not be distinguished by the 87-base-pair reads and were therefore excluded. Compared with the 666-donor mean, donors in an Asian-associated ancestry cluster had fewer N-insertions in productive TCRs, according to a later genetic analysis. Immune exposure information for the cohort was limited to CMV serostatus. When HLA alleles, especially DR and DQ, strongly co-occurred, attributing TCR associations to individual alleles was difficult. A later analysis found that TCR association rates varied across HLA loci, with DRB1 alleles showing the most associated TCRs and HLA-C alleles the fewest. At a false discovery rate of 0.05, a later analysis linked about 17,000 TCR beta sequences to specific HLA alleles. The authors suggested that the approach could potentially be extended to other disease states and immunological phenotypes. A cluster of highly shared sequence variants was judged likely to be a technical artifact of the sequencing pipeline.

The cohort comprised approximately 700 healthy bone marrow donors. At the time of sampling, all cohort members were nominally healthy, though unrecorded immune exposures were likely present. The donor tested CMV seropositive and was one of the 289 seropositive cohort members. Each donor provided a peripheral blood sample, and peripheral blood mononuclear cells were used for TCR beta sequencing. The Qiagen DNeasy Blood Extraction Kit was used to extract genomic DNA from the blood cell samples. Spanning cysteine to phenylalanine, the CDR3 consists of 15 amino acids. CDR3 DNA only is kept here, 45 bases in frame from base 1. CDR1 LGHNA and CDR2 YNFKEQ are derived from the germline V gene. The V and J ends are trimmed by 1 base and 4 bases, leaving 13 bases between them.

The receptor comes from a girl between 10 and 17 years old in good health and CMV-seropositive. Sequenced material: PBMCs. The V gene is TRBV4-2 and the J gene is TRBJ2-5; perhaps TRBD2 is the D gene, with 5 bases matching. The base sequence is TGTGCCAGCAGCCAAGGAGGGCCAAGAGGAGAGACCCAGTACTTC. Protein translation: CASSQGGPRGETQYF.